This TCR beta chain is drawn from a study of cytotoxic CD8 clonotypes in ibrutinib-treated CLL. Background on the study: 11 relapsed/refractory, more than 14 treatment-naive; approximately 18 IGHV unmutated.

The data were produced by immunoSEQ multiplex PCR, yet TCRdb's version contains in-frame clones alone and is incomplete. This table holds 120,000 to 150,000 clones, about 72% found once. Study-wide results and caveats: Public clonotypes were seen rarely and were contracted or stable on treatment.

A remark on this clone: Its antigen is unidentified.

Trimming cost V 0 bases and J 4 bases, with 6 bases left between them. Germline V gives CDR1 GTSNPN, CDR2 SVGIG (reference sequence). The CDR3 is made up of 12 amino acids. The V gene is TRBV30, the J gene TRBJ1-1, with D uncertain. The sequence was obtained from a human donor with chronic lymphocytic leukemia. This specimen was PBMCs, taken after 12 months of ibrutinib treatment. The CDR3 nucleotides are TGTGCCTGGAGTGTACTGGTCACTGAAGCTTTCTTT. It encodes CAWSVLVTEAFF.